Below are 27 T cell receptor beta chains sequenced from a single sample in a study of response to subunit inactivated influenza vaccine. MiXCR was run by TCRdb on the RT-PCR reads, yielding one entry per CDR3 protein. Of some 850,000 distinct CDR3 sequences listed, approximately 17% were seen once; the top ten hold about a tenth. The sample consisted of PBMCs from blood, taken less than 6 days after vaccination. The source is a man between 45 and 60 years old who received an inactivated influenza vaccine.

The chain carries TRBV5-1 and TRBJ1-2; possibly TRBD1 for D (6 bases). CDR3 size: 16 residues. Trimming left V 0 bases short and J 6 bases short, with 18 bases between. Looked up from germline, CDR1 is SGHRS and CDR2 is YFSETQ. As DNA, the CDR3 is TGCGCCAGCAGCTTGGCCCCCGCTGACAGGTTCAATGGCTACACCTTC. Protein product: CASSLAPADRFNGYTF.

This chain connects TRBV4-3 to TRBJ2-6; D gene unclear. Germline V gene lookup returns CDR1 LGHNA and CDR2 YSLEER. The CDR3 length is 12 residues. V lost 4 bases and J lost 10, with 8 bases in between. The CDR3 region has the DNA TGCGCCAGCAGCCGTGGTCGGAACGTCCTGACTTTC. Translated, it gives CASSRGRNVLTF.

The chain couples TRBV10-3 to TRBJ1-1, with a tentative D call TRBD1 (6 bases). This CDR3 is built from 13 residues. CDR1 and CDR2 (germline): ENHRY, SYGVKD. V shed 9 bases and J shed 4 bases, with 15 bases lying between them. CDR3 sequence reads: CAIYGGAGTEAFF. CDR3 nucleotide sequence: TGTGCCATTTACGGGGGCGCGGGCACTGAAGCTTTCTTT.

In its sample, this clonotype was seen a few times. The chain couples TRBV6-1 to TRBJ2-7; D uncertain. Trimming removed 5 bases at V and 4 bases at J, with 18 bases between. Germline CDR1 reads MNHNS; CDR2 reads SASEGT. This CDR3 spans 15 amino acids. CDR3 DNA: TGTGCCAGCAGTCTCCGCCTGGTCGGTTCTTACGAGCAGTACTTC. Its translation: CASSLRLVGSYEQYF.

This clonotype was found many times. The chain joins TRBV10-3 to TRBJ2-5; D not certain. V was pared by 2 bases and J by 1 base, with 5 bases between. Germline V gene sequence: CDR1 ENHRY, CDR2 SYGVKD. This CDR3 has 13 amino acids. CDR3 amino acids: CAISETVQETQYF. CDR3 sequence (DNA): TGTGCCATCAGTGAGACAGTCCAAGAGACCCAGTACTTC.

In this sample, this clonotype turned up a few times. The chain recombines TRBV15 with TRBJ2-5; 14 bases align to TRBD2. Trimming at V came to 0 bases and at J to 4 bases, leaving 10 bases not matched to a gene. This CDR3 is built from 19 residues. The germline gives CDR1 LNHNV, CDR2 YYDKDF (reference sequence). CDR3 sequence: CATSRDLLRLAGGGETQYF. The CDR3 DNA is TGTGCCACCAGCAGAGACTTACTTAGACTAGCGGGAGGGGGAGAGACCCAGTACTTC.

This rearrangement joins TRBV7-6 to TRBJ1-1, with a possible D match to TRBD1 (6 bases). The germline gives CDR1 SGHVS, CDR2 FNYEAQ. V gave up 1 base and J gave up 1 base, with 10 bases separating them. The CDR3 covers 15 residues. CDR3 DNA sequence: TGTGCCAGCAGCTTAGAGGGGGACCCGAACACTGAAGCTTTCTTT. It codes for CASSLEGDPNTEAFF.

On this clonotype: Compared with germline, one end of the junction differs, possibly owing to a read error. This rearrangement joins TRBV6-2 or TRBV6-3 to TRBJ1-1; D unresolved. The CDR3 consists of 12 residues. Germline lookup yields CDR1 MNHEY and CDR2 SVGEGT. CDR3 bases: TGTGCCAGCAGCCAAAGGACTCCAGCGTTATTGTGG. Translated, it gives CASSQRTPALLW.

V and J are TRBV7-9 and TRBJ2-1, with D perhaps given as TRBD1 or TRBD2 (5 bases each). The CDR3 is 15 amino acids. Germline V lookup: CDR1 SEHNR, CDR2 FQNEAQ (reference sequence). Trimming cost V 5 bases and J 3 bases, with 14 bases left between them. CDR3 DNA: TGTGCCAGCAGCCTGGGACGGAATCACTACAATGAGCAGTTCTTC. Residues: CASSLGRNHYNEQFF.

CDR3 nucleotide sequence: TGTGCCAGCAGCCTAGGACTAGCGGGGGGGCTAAATGAGCAGTTCTTC. Its protein product is CASSLGLAGGLNEQFF. The V gene is TRBV5-4, the J gene TRBJ2-1; 15 positions agree with TRBD2. Germline trimming cut 4 bases from V and 7 bases from J; bases unmatched to any gene: 6. Germline V gene data show CDR1 as SGHNT and CDR2 as YYREEE (reference sequence). The CDR3 spans 16 residues.

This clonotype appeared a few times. CDR3 DNA: TGTGCCAGCAAGGACCGATACACAGATACGCAGTATTTT. The encoded protein is CASKDRYTDTQYF. The chain employs TRBV27 and TRBJ2-3; no clear D. Germline loops: CDR1 MNHEY, CDR2 SMNVEV (reference sequence). V lost 7 bases and J lost 2, with 10 bases in between. This CDR3 is 13 amino acids long.

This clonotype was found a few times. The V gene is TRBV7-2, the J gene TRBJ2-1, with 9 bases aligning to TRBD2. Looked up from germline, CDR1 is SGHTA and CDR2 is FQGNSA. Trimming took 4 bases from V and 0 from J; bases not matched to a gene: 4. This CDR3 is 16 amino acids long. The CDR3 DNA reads TGTGCCAGCAGCTCCTTAGCGGGAGTCTCCTACAATGAGCAGTTCTTC. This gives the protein CASSSLAGVSYNEQFF.

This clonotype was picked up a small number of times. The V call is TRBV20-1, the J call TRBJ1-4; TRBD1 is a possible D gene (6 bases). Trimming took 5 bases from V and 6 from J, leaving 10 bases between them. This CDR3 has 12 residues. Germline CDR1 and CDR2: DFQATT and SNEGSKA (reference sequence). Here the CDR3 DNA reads TGCAGTGCTGCCCCAGGGGATGAAAAACTGTTTTTT. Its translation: CSAAPGDEKLFF.

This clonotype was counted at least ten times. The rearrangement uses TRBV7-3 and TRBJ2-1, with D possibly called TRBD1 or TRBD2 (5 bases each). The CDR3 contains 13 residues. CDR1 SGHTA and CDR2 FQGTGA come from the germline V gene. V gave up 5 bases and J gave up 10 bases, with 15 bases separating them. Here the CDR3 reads CASSVPGTGEQFF. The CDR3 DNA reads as TGTGCCAGCAGCGTCCCCGGGACCGGGGAGCAGTTCTTC.

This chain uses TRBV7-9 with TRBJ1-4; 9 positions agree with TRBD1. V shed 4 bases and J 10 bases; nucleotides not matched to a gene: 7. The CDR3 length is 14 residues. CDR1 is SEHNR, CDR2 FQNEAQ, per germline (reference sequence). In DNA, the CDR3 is TGTGCCAGCAGCTCGGGGACAGGGTTGATAAAACTGTTTTTT. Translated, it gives CASSSGTGLIKLFF.

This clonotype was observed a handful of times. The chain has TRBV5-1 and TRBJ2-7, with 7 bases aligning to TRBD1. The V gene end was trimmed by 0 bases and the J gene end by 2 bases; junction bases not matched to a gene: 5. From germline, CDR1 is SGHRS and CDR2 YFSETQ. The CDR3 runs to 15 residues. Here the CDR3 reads CASSLVWDSTYEQYF. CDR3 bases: TGCGCCAGCAGCTTGGTTTGGGACAGCACCTACGAGCAGTACTTC.

The CDR3 DNA follows: TGCAGACCAGAGGACAGGGCACGCACAGATACGCAGTATTTT. Its translation is CRPEDRARTDTQYF. The chain employs TRBV20-1 and TRBJ2-3; 8 bases match TRBD1. Germline assignment: CDR1 DFQATT and CDR2 SNEGSKA (reference sequence). This CDR3 comprises 14 residues.

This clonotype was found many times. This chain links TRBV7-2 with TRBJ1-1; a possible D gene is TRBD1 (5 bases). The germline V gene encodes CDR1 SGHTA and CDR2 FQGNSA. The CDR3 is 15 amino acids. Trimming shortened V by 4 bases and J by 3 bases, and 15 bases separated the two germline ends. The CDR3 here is CASSWTRDGYTEAFF. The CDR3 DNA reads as TGTGCCAGCAGCTGGACCCGGGACGGGTACACTGAAGCTTTCTTT. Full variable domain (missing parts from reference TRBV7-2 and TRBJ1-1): GAGVSQSPSNKVTEKGKDVELRCDPISGHTALYWYRQSLGQGLEFLIYFQGNSAPDKSGLPSDRFSAERTGGSVSTLTIQRTQQEDSAVYLCASSWTRDGYTEAFFGQGTRLTVV.

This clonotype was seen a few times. This CDR3 reads CATSEEGHHAGGETQYF. The CDR3 DNA follows: TGTGCCACCAGTGAAGAAGGACACCACGCCGGGGGGGAGACCCAGTACTTC. The gene calls are TRBV24-1 and TRBJ2-5; 7 nucleotides agree with TRBD2. The CDR3 has 17 amino acids. With 4 bases clipped from V and 5 bases from J, the junction kept 15 bases outside the gene matches. Germline CDR1 reads KGHDR; CDR2 reads SFDVKD.

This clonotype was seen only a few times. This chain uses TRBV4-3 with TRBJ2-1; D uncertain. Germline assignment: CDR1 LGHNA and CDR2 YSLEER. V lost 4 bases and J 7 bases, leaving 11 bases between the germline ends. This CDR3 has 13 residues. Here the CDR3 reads CASSLLRANEQFF. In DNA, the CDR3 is TGCGCCAGCAGCCTCCTTAGGGCGAATGAGCAGTTCTTC.

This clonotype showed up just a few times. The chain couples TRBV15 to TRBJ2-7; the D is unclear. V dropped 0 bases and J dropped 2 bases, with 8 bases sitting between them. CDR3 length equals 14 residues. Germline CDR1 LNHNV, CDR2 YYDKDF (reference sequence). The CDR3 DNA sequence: TGTGCCACCAGCAGAGAGGCTAGGGCCTACGAGCAGTACTTC. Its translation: CATSREARAYEQYF. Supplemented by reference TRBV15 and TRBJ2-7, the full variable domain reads DAMVIQNPRYQVTQFGKPVTLSCSQTLNHNVMYWYQQKSSQAPKLLFHYYDKDFNNEADTPDNFQSRRPNTSFCFLDIRSPGLGDTAMYLCATSREARAYEQYFGPGTRLTVT.

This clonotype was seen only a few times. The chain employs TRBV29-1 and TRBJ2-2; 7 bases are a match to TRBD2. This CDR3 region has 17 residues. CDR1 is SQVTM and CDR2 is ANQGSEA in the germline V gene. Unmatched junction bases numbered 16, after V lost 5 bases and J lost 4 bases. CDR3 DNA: TGCAGCGTTTCGGCGGGAGTTTCCCCTTCAATCACCGGGGAGCTGTTTTTT. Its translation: CSVSAGVSPSITGELFF.

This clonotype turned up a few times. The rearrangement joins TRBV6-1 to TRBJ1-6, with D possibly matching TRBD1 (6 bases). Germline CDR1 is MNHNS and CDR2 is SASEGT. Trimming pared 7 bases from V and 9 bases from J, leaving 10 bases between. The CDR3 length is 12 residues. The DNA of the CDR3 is TGTGCCAGCACCCCAGGGGTTTCACCCCTCCACTTT. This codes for CASTPGVSPLHF.

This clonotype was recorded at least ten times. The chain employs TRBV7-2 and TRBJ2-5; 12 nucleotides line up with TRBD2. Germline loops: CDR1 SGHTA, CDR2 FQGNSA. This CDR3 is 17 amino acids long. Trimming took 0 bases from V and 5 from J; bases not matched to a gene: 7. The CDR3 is CASSLAALTSGGETQYF. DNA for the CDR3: TGTGCCAGCAGCTTAGCGGCTTTGACTAGCGGGGGTGAGACCCAGTACTTC.

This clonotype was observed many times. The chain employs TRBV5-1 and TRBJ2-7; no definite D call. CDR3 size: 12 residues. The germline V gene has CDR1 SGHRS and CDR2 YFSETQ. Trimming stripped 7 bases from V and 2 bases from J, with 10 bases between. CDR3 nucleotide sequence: TGCGCCAGCGCAAGGGAACCCTACGAGCAGTACTTC. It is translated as CASAREPYEQYF.

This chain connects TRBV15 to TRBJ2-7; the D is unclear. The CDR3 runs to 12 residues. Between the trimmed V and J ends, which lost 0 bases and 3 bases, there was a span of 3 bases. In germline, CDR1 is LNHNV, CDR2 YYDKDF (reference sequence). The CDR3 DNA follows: TGTGCCACCAGCAGAGATTACTACGAGCAGTACTTC. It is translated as CATSRDYYEQYF.

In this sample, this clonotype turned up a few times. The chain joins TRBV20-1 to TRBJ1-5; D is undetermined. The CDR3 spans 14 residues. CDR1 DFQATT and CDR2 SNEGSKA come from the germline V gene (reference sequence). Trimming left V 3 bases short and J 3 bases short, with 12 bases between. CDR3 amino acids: CSARGGFSNQPQHF. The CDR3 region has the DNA TGCAGTGCTAGGGGAGGGTTTTCCAATCAGCCCCAGCATTTT.